Sequencing of this T cell receptor (beta chain) was carried out in a study of CD4+ T cells in melanoma (dated by TCRdb to between 2021 and 2024). A note on the overall study: Neoantigen-specific CD4+ T cells in human melanoma were investigated in the study. The paper's findings and limits, for the study overall: The report described a correlation between neoantigen-specific CD4+ T cells and the function of CD8+ T cells, macrophages and B cells. According to the report, neoantigen-specific CD4+ T cells in melanoma displayed diverse differentiation states.

The donors were melanoma patients. With respect to this clone: Its recognized antigen is unknown. No clone much larger than this one lies a single base away; base qualities are absent.

The germline V gene gives CDR1 as SGHRS and CDR2 as YFSETQ. Trimming costs V 5 bases and J 0 bases, and their ends lie 19 bases apart. The CDR3 measures 17 amino acids from cysteine to phenylalanine. The entry retains the CDR3 DNA only, 51 bases that are in frame from base 1. The receptor library was made with the immunoSEQ multiplex PCR assay. TCRdb carries this immuneACCESS record with in-frame sequences only. Its versions omit some clonotypes, under half of them owing to an unresolved V gene in the studies checked, with the rest unexplained. The sample table records about 140,000 clones; about nine tenths of these occur just once. The top ten constitute 1.5% of the sample.

The V and J genes are TRBV5-1 and TRBJ2-3; TRBD2 is a possible D gene, resting on 7 matching bases. The TCR sequence derives from a human donor with melanoma. CDR3 sequence: CASREGGRLPSTDTQYF. The nucleotide sequence reads TGCGCCAGCAGAGAGGGGGGGCGGCTTCCTAGCACAGATACGCAGTATTTT.